This T cell receptor (beta chain) is drawn from a study of PD-L1 blockade in urothelial cancer. On the study more broadly: Men with urothelial cancer arising in the bladder made up most of the 29 patients. Samples came from 3 weeks, at the second dose, and 6 weeks into treatment.

Stated time point: pretreatment peripheral blood. This CDR3 is built from 14 residues. V lost 2 bases and J 6 bases, leaving 14 bases between the germline ends. Data came from immunoSEQ multiplex PCR; TCRdb stores just in-frame clones and leaves some out. In the table there are 60,000 or so clones, over 75% of which are singletons. The chain links TRBV23-1 to TRBJ2-7; TRBD1 might be the D (6 bases). TRBV23-1 is identified as an open reading frame with a role that is uncertain. The TCR originated in a man in his 70s with urothelial cancer. The sequencing used PBMCs, collected around atezolizumab (anti-PD-L1) treatment. Here the CDR3 DNA reads TGCGCCAGCAGTCAAATCACAGGGCTCGGCGAGCAGTACTTC. Translating it yields CASSQITGLGEQYF.